Following are 20 T cell receptor beta chains from one sample sequenced in a study of blood T cell repertoires in COVID-19. Clones were sequenced by immunoSEQ multiplex PCR, and TCRdb holds only the in-frame ones, with some missing. The data hold over 150,000 clones, with around 87% observed a single time. Material for sequencing was peripheral blood. These receptors originate from a man in his forties with active or convalescent COVID-19.

The genes are TRBV18 and TRBJ1-1; no firm D call. This CDR3 is built from 13 residues. V lost 4 bases, J lost 1 base, and 7 bases lay in between. Germline CDR1 KGHSH, CDR2 LQKENI. The CDR3: CASSLSGNTEAFF. CDR3 nucleotide sequence: TGTGCCAGCTCACTCTCGGGGAACACTGAAGCTTTCTTT. The full variable domain, completed using reference TRBV18 and TRBJ1-1, is NAGVMQNPRHLVRRRGQEARLRCSPMKGHSHVYWYRQLPEEGLKFMVYLQKENIIDESGMPKERFSAEFPKEGPSILRIQQVVRGDSAAYFCASSLSGNTEAFFGQGTRLTVV.

The chain carries TRBV4-1 and TRBJ1-4, with D unclear. CDR1 MGHRA and CDR2 YSYEKL come from the germline V gene. This CDR3 region has 15 residues. V lost 1 base and J lost 8, with 14 bases in between. The CDR3 DNA sequence: TGCGCCAGCAGCCAAGTGGTGGGGAGTCGCGAAAAACTGTTTTTT. This translates into CASSQVVGSREKLFF.

The rearrangement links TRBV7-6 to TRBJ2-3; 7 bases align to TRBD2. Germline CDR1 SGHVS, CDR2 FNYEAQ. J gave up 5 bases and V 0 bases, and 5 bases lay outside the gene matches. The CDR3 is 15 residues long. The CDR3 DNA sequence: TGTGCCAGCAGCTTAGCGGGAGGGGTGGGAGATACGCAGTATTTT. Translated: CASSLAGGVGDTQYF.

The V and J genes are TRBV2 and TRBJ1-1; possible D gene TRBD1, 5 bases. CDR3 length: 12 amino acids. With 1 base removed from V and 11 bases from J, the gap between germline ends came to 11 bases. CDR1 and CDR2 from the germline V gene are SNHLY and FYNNEI. DNA of the CDR3: TGTGCCAGCAGTGAAGAGGGGTTCGGGGCTTTCTTT. Translation gives CASSEEGFGAFF.

The genes are TRBV19 and TRBJ1-5; no clear D. The V gene lost 5 bases and the J gene lost 0 bases, with 8 bases spanning the gap. From germline, CDR1 is LNHDA and CDR2 SQIVND (reference sequence). The CDR3 runs to 14 residues. CDR3 loop: CASSVSYSNQPQHF. DNA for the CDR3: TGTGCCAGTAGTGTGTCTTATAGCAATCAGCCCCAGCATTTT.

The chain joins TRBV6-1 to TRBJ1-1; D is uncertain. The CDR3 contains 14 residues. CDR1 and CDR2 (germline): MNHNS, SASEGT. With 3 bases removed from V and 2 bases from J, the gap between germline ends came to 10 bases. CDR3 in DNA: TGTGCCAGCAGTGATCTAGACCTTAACACTGAAGCTTTCTTT. Its protein is CASSDLDLNTEAFF.

The rearrangement uses TRBV6-2 or TRBV6-3 and TRBJ1-2; TRBD1 is a possible D gene (6 bases). The V gene's germline CDR1 is MNHEY and CDR2 SVGEGT. The CDR3 contains 18 residues. V dropped 2 bases and J dropped 1 base, with 20 bases sitting between them. The CDR3 DNA reads as TGTGCCAGCAGTTACACCGAATCCTGGACAGCCTTTAACTATGGCTACACCTTC. It specifies CASSYTESWTAFNYGYTF.

The sample holds one count of this clone. The chain couples TRBV6-6 to TRBJ1-1, with TRBD1 matching over 7 bases. Germline lookup yields CDR1 MNHNY and CDR2 SVGAGI (reference sequence). CDR3 length: 14 amino acids. Trimming cost V 5 bases and J 4 bases; bases outside gene matches: 7. The CDR3 region has the DNA TGTGCCAGCAGTACGGGAGGGGGCCTCACTGAAGCTTTCTTT. Its protein product is CASSTGGGLTEAFF.

The chain links TRBV27 to TRBJ2-2; D remains ambiguous. The germline CDR1 and CDR2 sequences are MNHEY and SMNVEV (reference sequence). Trimming removed 7 bases from V and 8 bases from J, with 5 bases in between. CDR3 length equals 10 residues. The CDR3 nucleotides read TGTGCCAGCATCTTGGGGGAGCTGTTTTTT. Amino acids: CASILGELFF.

A few counts support this clone. The chain combines TRBV30 with TRBJ2-5; 13 bases match TRBD2. This CDR3 spans 15 amino acids. Trimming at V came to 0 bases and at J to 11 bases, leaving 9 bases not matched to a gene. Per germline, CDR1 GTSNPN and CDR2 SVGIG (reference sequence). CDR3 sequence: CAWSVPPTSGGLQYF. The CDR3 nucleotides read TGTGCCTGGAGTGTACCGCCGACTAGCGGGGGGCTTCAGTACTTC. The full variable domain, its missing parts supplied by reference TRBV30 and TRBJ2-5, is SQTIHQWPATLVQPVGSPLSLECTVEGTSNPNLYWYRQAAGRGLQLLFYSVGIGQISSEVPQNLSASRPQDRQFILSSKKLLLSDSGFYLCAWSVPPTSGGLQYFGPGTRLLVL.

This chain links TRBV7-6 with TRBJ2-7; 11 positions match TRBD2. Germline-derived CDR1 and CDR2 are SGHVS and FNYEAQ. The CDR3 sequence is 16 residues long. V dropped 1 base and J dropped 4; count of bases not matched to a gene: 6. The CDR3 protein is CASSLDPSGGQYEQYF. CDR3 sequence (DNA): TGTGCCAGCAGCTTAGATCCTAGCGGGGGGCAATACGAGCAGTACTTC.

This sequence joins TRBV6-5 and TRBJ2-7; TRBD2 matches 9 bases. The V and J ends lost 5 bases and 3 bases, in that order; junction bases with no gene match: 5. Germline V gives CDR1 MNHEY, CDR2 SVGAGI. The CDR3 spans 14 residues. CDR3 DNA sequence: TGTGCCAGCAGTCGCAGCGGGGGGATCTACGAGCAGTACTTC. Translation: CASSRSGGIYEQYF.

The rearrangement uses TRBV5-4 and TRBJ1-2; D unclear. This CDR3 is 14 amino acids long. Trimming removed 1 base from V and 2 bases from J, with 9 bases in between. Per germline, CDR1 SGHNT and CDR2 YYREEE (reference sequence). The CDR3 reads CASSLKQNNYGYTF. In DNA, the CDR3 is TGTGCCAGCAGCTTGAAACAGAACAACTATGGCTACACCTTC.

The chain is built from TRBV24-1 and TRBJ1-5; D not certain. V lost 8 bases and J 1 base, leaving 8 bases between the germline ends. Germline V lookup: CDR1 KGHDR, CDR2 SFDVKD. This CDR3 is built from 13 residues. The CDR3 region is CATKGGSNQPQHF. CDR3 bases: TGTGCCACCAAGGGAGGGAGCAATCAGCCCCAGCATTTT.

In its sample, this clone was seen once. V gene TRBV4-3 combines with J gene TRBJ2-1; 7 bases agree with TRBD2. V was clipped by 1 base and J by 7 bases; unmatched bases: 7. CDR1 and CDR2 (germline): LGHNA, YSLEER. The CDR3 sequence is 15 residues long. This chain's CDR3 is CASSQASGRGNEQFF. CDR3 nucleotides: TGCGCCAGCAGCCAAGCGTCAGGGAGGGGTAATGAGCAGTTCTTC.

J is TRBJ1-1 and V is TRBV7-2; no reliable D call. CDR3 length equals 12 residues. CDR1 SGHTA and CDR2 FQGNSA come from the germline V gene. V was pared by 2 bases and J by 12 bases, with 13 bases between. The CDR3 region is CASSLLAQRTFF. For the CDR3, the DNA is TGTGCCAGCAGCTTACTCGCGCAGAGGACTTTCTTT.

The chain is built from TRBV5-1 and TRBJ2-7, with D tentatively TRBD1 (6 bases). Germline CDR1 reads SGHRS; CDR2 reads YFSETQ. The V end lost 1 base, the J end lost 3 bases, and 11 bases lay between the germline ends. This CDR3 spans 14 amino acids. The CDR3 here is CASSLMTGNYEQYF. Here the CDR3 DNA reads TGCGCCAGCAGCTTGATGACAGGAAACTACGAGCAGTACTTC.

The J gene is TRBJ2-3, the V gene TRBV19, with TRBD2 identical over 8 bases. Germline trimming cut 6 bases from V and 3 bases from J; bases unmatched to any gene: 5. Germline CDR1 and CDR2: LNHDA and SQIVND (reference sequence). The CDR3 has 14 residues. As DNA, the CDR3 is TGTGCCAGTAGCCGGGGGGGCGGGACAGATACGCAGTATTTT. This encodes CASSRGGGTDTQYF.

The chain combines TRBV5-8 with TRBJ2-1, with D possibly being TRBD1 (5 bases). Trimming cost V 0 bases and J 6 bases, with 7 bases left between them. The CDR3 has 13 residues. The germline V gene encodes CDR1 SGHTS and CDR2 YDEGEE. The CDR3 sequence: CASSLVGVNEQFF. CDR3 coding DNA: TGTGCCAGCAGCTTGGTAGGGGTCAATGAGCAGTTCTTC.

The chain links TRBV14 to TRBJ2-3; 7 nucleotides match TRBD2. The V and J ends lost 1 base and 4 bases, in that order; junction bases with no gene match: 8. Germline values: CDR1 SGHDN, CDR2 FVKESK. This CDR3 is 16 amino acids long. CDR3 sequence (DNA): TGTGCCAGCAGCCAAGGGGGAGGGAAGACCCCAGATACGCAGTATTTT. Its translation is CASSQGGGKTPDTQYF. Together with reference TRBV14 and TRBJ2-3, the CDR3 gives the full variable domain: EAGVTQFPSHSVIEKGQTVTLRCDPISGHDNLYWYRRVMGKEIKFLLHFVKESKQDESGMPNNRFLAERTGGTYSTLKVQPAELEDSGVYFCASSQGGGKTPDTQYFGPGTRLTVL.